This record looks at one T cell receptor beta chain sequence and its context. The table lists this clonotype with many counts. The antigen this receptor binds is unknown. Qualities for individual bases were not recorded, and no much larger clone is one base off. This sample is drawn from a study of regulatory T cells in long-lasting Graves disease (dated by TCRdb to about 2021). Background for the entire study: Newly diagnosed Graves' disease patients had taken antithyroid drugs for less than 3 months. Patients with persistent Graves' disease were compared with patients with newly diagnosed Graves' disease using TCR sequencing and RNA sequencing of peripheral blood. The study was conducted in China and was registered as a clinical trial. A total of roughly 35 samples underwent TCR sequencing: some 13 from persistent and around 20 from newly diagnosed Graves' disease patients.

From its cysteine to its phenylalanine, the CDR3 spans 17 amino acids. The only DNA kept is the CDR3, 51 bases in frame from the first base. V is trimmed back by 6 bases and J by 1 base, and the junction contains 11 bases that no gene match accounts for. The germline V gene (reference sequence) supplies CDR1 DFQATT and CDR2 SNEGSKA. The library was obtained by multiplex PCR. TCRdb lists the instrument as Illumina HiSeq 4000. iRepertoire HTBI primers and Arm-PCR amplification of CDR3 regions were used to construct TCR beta libraries. PCR products were gel purified before sequencing. The authors' pipeline ran thus. Gene usage analysis of CDR3 amino acid clonotypes used the 55 to 65 TRBV and some 15 TRBJ segments found across samples. COPE and FqMerger were used to merge the filtered high-quality paired reads into contigs. BLAST was used to align contigs to IMGT TRBV, TRBD and TRBJ reference genes, and CDR3 was defined according to IMGT. Any clonotype with a frequency above 0.1% was classified as a highly expanded clone. Repertoire diversity was measured by Shannon entropy, and V-J evenness by the Gini coefficient. A clonotype was considered public if more than one individual shared it. In-frame beta chains were kept once TCRdb had trimmed the public reads at Q25 with fastp and called clones with MiXCR. When rows share a CDR3 protein, they turn into one entry using the most common DNA and genes. The V and J calls were not made by the authors but by TCRdb's processing. Here the sample has 200,000 to 250,000 distinct CDR3 sequences; roughly 18% occur a single time. The ten largest clones capture approximately 24% of the sample.

According to the study, the label for this sample's time point signals: newly diagnosed GD, antithyroid drugs for less than 3 months. For both TCR sequencing and RNA sequencing, RNA was extracted from PBMCs using TRIzol. The diagnosis of Graves' disease followed American Thyroid Association guidelines. Patients were recruited from an endocrinology department in Xi'an, China. Each patient gave roughly 8.4 milliliters of peripheral blood, collected in an EDTA anticoagulant tube. PBMCs were isolated by Ficoll Paque Plus density gradient separation without further T cell sorting. An Agilent 2100 Bioanalyzer and agarose gel were used to check RNA quality, and a NanoDrop 2000 was used to measure RNA concentration. Results the study describes overall, beyond this receptor: Preferential use of TRBV28, TRBJ1-2 and TRBJ2-5 was observed in persistent disease, whereas TRBV20-1 and TRBJ2-1 were favored in newly diagnosed disease. Lower TCR Shannon entropy and fewer highly expanded clones were observed in persistent Graves' disease patients than in newly diagnosed patients, which suggested clonal expansion. Persistent patients shared more public clonotypes among themselves (over 2,500) than newly diagnosed patients did (over 900). The small sample size was acknowledged by the authors as a limitation that may reduce accuracy. Only the TCR beta chain was sequenced and analyzed. Peripheral blood alone was examined, since thyroid tissue, which constituted the primary lesion, could not be accessed.

The chain uses TRBV20-1 and TRBJ2-3; a stretch of 12 junction bases matches TRBD2. The sequence derives from a female donor with Graves disease. The sequenced sample was peripheral blood mononuclear cells (PBMCs), obtained at new diagnosis, from a patient treated with antithyroid drugs. Here is the DNA: TGCAGTGCGGGGGCTAGCGGGAGGGGACCGGGCACAGATACGCAGTATTTT. Its coded protein is CSAGASGRGPGTDTQYF.